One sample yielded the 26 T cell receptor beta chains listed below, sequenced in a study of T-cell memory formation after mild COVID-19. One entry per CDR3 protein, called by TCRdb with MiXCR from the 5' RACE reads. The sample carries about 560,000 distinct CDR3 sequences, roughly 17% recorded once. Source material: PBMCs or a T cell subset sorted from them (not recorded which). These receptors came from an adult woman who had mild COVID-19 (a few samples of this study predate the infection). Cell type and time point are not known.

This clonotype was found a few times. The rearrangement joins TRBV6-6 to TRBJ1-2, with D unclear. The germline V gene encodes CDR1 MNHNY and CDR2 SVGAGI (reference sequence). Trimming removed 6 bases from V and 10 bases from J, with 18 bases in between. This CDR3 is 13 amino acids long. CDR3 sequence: CASSHVEVDFYTF. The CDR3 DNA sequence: TGTGCCAGCAGCCACGTAGAGGTTGATTTCTACACCTTC.

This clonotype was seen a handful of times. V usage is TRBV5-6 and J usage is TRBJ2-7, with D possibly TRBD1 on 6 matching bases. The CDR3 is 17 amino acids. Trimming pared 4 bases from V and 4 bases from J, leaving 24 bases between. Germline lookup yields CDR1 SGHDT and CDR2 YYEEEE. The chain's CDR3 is CASSMMTGRRRLYEQYF. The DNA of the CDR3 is TGTGCCAGCAGCATGATGACAGGCCGCAGGAGACTATACGAGCAGTACTTC.

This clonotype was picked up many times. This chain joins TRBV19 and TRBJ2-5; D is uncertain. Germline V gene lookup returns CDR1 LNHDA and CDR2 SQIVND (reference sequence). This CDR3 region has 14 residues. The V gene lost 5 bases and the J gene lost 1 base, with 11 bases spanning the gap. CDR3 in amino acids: CASSQQASQETQYF. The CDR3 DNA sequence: TGTGCCAGTAGTCAGCAGGCGAGCCAAGAGACCCAGTACTTC.

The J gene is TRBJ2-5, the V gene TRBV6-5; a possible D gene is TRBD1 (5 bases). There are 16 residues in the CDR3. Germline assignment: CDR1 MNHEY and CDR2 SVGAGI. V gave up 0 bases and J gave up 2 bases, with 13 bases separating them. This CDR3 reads CASSYSPPDRQETQYF. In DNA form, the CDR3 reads TGTGCCAGCAGTTACTCTCCTCCTGACAGACAAGAGACCCAGTACTTC.

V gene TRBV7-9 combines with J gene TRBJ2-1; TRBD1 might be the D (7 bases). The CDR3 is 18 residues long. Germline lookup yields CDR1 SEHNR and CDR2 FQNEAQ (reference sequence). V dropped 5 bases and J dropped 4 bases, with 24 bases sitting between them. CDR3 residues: CASSNRSGRDRFYNEQFF. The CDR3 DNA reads TGTGCCAGCAGCAACCGGAGTGGGCGGGACAGATTTTACAATGAGCAGTTCTTC.

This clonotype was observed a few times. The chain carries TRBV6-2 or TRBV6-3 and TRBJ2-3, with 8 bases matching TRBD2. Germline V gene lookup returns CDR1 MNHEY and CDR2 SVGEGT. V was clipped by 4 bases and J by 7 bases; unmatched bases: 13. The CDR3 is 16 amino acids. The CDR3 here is CASSSAPAGARHTQYF. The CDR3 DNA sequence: TGTGCCAGCAGTTCCGCCCCAGCGGGGGCCCGGCATACGCAGTATTTT.

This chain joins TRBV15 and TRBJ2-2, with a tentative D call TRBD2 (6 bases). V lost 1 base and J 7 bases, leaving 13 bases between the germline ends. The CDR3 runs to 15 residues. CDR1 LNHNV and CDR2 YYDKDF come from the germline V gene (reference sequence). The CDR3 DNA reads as TGTGCCACCAGCAGAGTTAATAGCGGAAGCGGGGAGCTGTTTTTT. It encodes CATSRVNSGSGELFF.

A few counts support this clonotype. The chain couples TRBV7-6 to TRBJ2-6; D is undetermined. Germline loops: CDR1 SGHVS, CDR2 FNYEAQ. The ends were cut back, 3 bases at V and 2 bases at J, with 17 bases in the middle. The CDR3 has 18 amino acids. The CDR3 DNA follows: TGTGCCAGCAGCTTTGACACCTTCAACTTCCCTGGGGCCAACGTCCTGACTTTC. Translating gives CASSFDTFNFPGANVLTF.

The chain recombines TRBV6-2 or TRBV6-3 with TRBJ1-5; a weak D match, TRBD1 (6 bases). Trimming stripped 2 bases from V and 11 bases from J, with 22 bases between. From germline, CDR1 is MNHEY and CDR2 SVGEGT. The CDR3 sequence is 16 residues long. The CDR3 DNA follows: TGTGCCAGCAGTTACCCACGGACAGCCATCCCCACAGCCCAGCATTTT. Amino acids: CASSYPRTAIPTAQHF.

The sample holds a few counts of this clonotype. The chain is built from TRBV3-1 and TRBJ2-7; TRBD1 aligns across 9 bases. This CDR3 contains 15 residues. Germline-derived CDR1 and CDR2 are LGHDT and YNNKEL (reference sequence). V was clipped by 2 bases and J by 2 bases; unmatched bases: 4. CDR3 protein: CASSQLGQGPYEQYF. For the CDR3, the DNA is TGTGCCAGCAGCCAACTGGGACAGGGTCCCTACGAGCAGTACTTC.

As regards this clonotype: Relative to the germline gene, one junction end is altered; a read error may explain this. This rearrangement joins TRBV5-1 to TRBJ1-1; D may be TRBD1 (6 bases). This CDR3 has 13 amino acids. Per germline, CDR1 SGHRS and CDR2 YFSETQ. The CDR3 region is CASKGVGDTEAFF. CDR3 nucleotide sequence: TGCGCTAGCAAGGGGGTCGGGGACACTGAAGCTTTCTTT.

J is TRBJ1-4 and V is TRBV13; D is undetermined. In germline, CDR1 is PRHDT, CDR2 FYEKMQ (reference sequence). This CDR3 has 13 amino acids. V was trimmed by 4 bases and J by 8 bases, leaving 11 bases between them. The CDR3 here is CASSSLGEEKLFF. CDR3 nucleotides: TGTGCCAGCAGCTCCTTGGGTGAGGAAAAACTGTTTTTT.

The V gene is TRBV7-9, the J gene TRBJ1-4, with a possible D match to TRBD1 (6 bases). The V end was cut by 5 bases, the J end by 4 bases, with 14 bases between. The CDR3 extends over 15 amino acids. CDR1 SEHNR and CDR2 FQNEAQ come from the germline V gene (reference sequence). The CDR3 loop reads CASSPRTEVNEKLFF. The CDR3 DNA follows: TGTGCCAGCAGCCCCCGGACAGAAGTTAATGAAAAACTGTTTTTT.

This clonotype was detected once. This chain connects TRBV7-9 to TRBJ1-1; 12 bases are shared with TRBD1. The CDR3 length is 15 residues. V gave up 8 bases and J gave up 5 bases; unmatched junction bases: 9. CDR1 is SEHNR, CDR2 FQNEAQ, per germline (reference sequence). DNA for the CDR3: TGTGCCAGCCGAGGGACAGGGGGCGTTCAGACTGAAGCTTTCTTT. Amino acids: CASRGTGGVQTEAFF.

For the CDR3, the DNA is TGTGCCAGCAGACCGACAGGAACCTATGGCTACACCTTC. Translating gives CASRPTGTYGYTF. The chain couples TRBV6-2 or TRBV6-3 to TRBJ1-2, with D tentatively TRBD1 (6 bases). The ends were cut back, 6 bases at V and 4 bases at J, with 12 bases in the middle. Per germline, CDR1 MNHEY and CDR2 SVGEGT. This CDR3 comprises 13 residues.

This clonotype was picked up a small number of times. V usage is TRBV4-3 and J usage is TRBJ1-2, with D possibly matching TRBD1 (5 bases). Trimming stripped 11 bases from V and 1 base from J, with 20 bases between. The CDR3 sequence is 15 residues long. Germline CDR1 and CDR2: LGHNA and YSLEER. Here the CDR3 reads CARGRGRRINYGYTF. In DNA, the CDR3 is TGCGCCCGAGGTCGGGGCCGGAGAATTAACTATGGCTACACCTTC.

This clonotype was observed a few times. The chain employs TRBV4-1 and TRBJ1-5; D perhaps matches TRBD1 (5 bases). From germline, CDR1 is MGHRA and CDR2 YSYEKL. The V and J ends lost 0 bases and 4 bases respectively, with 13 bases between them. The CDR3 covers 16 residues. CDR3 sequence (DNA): TGCGCCAGCAGCCAAGATCCCCAGGGAGGAAATCAGCCCCAGCATTTT. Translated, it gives CASSQDPQGGNQPQHF.

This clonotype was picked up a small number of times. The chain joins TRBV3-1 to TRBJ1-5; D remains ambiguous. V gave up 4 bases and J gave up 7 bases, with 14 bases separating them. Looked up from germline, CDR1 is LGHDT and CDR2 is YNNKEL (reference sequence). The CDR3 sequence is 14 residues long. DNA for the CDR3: TGTGCCAGCAGCCGGCGGGGTTTGGGGCAGCCCCAGCATTTT. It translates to CASSRRGLGQPQHF.

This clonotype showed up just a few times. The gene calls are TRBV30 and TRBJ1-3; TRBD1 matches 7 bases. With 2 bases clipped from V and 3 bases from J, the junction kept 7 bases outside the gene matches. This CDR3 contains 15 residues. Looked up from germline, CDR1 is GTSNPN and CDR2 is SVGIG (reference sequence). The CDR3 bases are TGTGCCTGGAGTTTAACAGGGGCAGTTGGAAACACCATATATTTT. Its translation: CAWSLTGAVGNTIYF.

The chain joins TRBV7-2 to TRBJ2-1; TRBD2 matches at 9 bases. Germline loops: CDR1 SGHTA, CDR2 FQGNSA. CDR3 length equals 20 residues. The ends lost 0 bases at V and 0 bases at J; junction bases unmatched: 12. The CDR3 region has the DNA TGTGCCAGCAGCTTAGCTGAAGCGGGGGGCTCCTTAAGCTCCTACAATGAGCAGTTCTTC. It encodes CASSLAEAGGSLSSYNEQFF.

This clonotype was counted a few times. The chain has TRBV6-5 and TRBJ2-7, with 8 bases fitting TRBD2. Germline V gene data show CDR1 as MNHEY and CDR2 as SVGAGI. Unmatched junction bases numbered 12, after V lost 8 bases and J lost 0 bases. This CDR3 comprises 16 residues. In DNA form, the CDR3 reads TGTGCCAGCCTTACACGGGCGGGGGGTAGCTCCTACGAGCAGTACTTC. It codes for CASLTRAGGSSYEQYF.

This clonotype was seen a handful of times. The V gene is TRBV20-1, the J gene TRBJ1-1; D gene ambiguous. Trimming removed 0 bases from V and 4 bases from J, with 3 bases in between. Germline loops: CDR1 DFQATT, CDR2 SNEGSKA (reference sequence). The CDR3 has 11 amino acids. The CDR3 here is CSAREFTEAFF. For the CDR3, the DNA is TGCAGTGCTAGAGAATTCACTGAAGCTTTCTTT.

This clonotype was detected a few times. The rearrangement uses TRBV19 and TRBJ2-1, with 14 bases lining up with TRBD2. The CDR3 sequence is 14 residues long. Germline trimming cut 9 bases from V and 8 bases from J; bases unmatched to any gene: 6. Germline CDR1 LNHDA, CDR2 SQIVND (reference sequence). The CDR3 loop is CASRLAGGLDEQFF. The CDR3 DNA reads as TGTGCCAGCCGACTAGCGGGAGGGTTGGATGAGCAGTTCTTC.

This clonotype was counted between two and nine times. This chain's CDR3 is CASSAHRTGIEGNYGYTF. CDR3 bases: TGTGCCAGCAGCGCCCATCGAACAGGGATCGAGGGGAACTATGGCTACACCTTC. This sequence joins TRBV9 and TRBJ1-2, with D tentatively TRBD1 (6 bases). V lost 3 bases, J lost 2 bases, and 23 bases lay in between. CDR3 length: 18 residues. Germline loops: CDR1 SGDLS, CDR2 YYNGEE.

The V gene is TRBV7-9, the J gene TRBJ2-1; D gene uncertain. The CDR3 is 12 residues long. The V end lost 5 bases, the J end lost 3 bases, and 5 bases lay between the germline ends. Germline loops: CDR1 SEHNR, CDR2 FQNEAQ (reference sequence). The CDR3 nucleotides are TGTGCCAGCAGCAACGGCTACAATGAGCAGTTCTTC. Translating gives CASSNGYNEQFF.

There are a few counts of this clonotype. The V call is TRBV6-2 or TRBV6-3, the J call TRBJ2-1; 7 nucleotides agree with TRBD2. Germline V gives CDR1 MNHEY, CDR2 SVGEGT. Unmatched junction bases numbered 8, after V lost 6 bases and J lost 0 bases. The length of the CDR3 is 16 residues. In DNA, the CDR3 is TGTGCCAGCAGCTCTCGGACTAGTCCCTCCTACAATGAGCAGTTCTTC. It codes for CASSSRTSPSYNEQFF.